This TCR beta chain derives from a study of shared clonotypes between healthy human individuals. As for the study in general: Participating donors consisted of a couple of women and a few men aged 18 to 49.

Each of the donors was a healthy adult who was HIV-negative and had not had a recent acute infection or vaccination. CDR3 length equals 11 residues. Germline assignment: CDR1 GTSNPN and CDR2 SVGIG (reference sequence). J gave up 7 bases and V 2 bases, and 1 base lay outside the gene matches. A remark on this clone: What it binds is unknown. This CDR3 is also generated by other DNA sequences in the sample.

Study-level results: The authors sampled blood alone, and tissue repertoires likely differ.

Per the study methods: Filtering differed, since immunoSEQ gave only junction sequences and no quality scores. Sequencing used immunoSEQ multiplex PCR; TCRdb keeps in-frame clones, though not all of them. V, J and clone size were drawn from that table, and D and trimming were deduced from the DNA. The top ten clones hold approximately 12% of a sample with about 490,000 clones, over 65% of them seen once. The source is a woman aged 40 to 50 in good health. Some clones in this sample may be carry-over from other donors' samples. V is TRBV30 and J is TRBJ1-2, with 7 nucleotides matching TRBD1. Material: PBMCs. In DNA, the CDR3 is TGTGCCTGGAGTCCAGGGGGTGGCTACACCTTC. This sequence encodes CAWSPGGGYTF. The whole variable domain, remainder taken from reference TRBV30 and TRBJ1-2, is SQTIHQWPATLVQPVGSPLSLECTVEGTSNPNLYWYRQAAGRGLQLLFYSVGIGQISSEVPQNLSASRPQDRQFILSSKKLLLSDSGFYLCAWSPGGGYTFGSGTRLTVV.